This T cell receptor (beta chain) was found in a study of T cell responses to AZD1222 COVID-19 vaccine. Findings and caveats of the study: The donor cohort was predominantly white British with a female majority, and clonal diversity may have been underestimated. Baseline seropositivity characterized only a handful of AZD1222 recipients.

Remarks on this clone: Antigen specificity is unknown.

The method was immunoSEQ multiplex PCR; TCRdb's version includes in-frame clones alone and lacks a portion of them. The repertoire holds approximately 110,000 clones, with less than 90% as singletons. V gave up 7 bases and J gave up 1 base, with 8 bases separating them. The CDR3 length is 13 residues. CDR1 SNHLY and CDR2 FYNNEI come from the germline V gene. The sequencing here drew on peripheral blood, taken on day 0 of AZD1222 vaccination. This chain connects TRBV2 to TRBJ1-5; the D is unclear. The TCR originated in an adult in good health. This chain's CDR3 is CASTGESNQPQHF. CDR3 DNA: TGTGCCAGCACTGGGGAGAGCAATCAGCCCCAGCATTTT.